Listed below are T cell receptor beta chains from one sample, sequenced in a study of shared clonotypes between healthy human individuals. Measured with immunoSEQ multiplex PCR; TCRdb has only the in-frame clones, and not every one. Here the sample spans about 2.5 million clones, about 90% being singletons. The sequenced sample consisted of naive CD4+ T cells from PBMCs. These receptors came from a man between 18 and 29 years old in good health. Some clones in this sample may be carry-over from other donors' samples. The CDR3 runs from the conserved cysteine through the conserved F or W. A D gene is named only where the DNA matches it firmly. Where a row states a size, it is once, few, many or the class of an expanded clone; other rows omit it.

clone_size,j_call,d_call,v_call,cdr3_aa,cdr3_nt
.,TRBJ2-1,TRBD2,TRBV15,CATSRARTSGDEQFF,TGTGCCACCAGCAGAGCTCGGACTAGCGGGGATGAGCAGTTCTTC
.,TRBJ1-2,TRBD1,TRBV28,CASSLPEGQGNGYTF,TGTGCCAGCAGTTTACCCGAGGGACAGGGTAATGGCTACACCTTC
.,TRBJ1-4,.,TRBV28,CASNPRRSEKLFF,TGTGCCAGCAACCCACGGCGAAGTGAAAAACTGTTTTTT
.,TRBJ1-1,.,TRBV11-3,CASSKGHLNTEAFF,TGTGCCAGCAGCAAGGGACACTTGAACACTGAAGCTTTCTTT
.,TRBJ2-5,.,TRBV10-3,CAISESQGQETQYF,TGTGCCATCAGTGAGTCGCAGGGGCAAGAGACCCAGTACTTC
.,TRBJ1-5,.,TRBV4-1,CASSQEVAGGNQPQHF,TGCGCCAGCAGCCAAGAGGTGGCAGGAGGCAATCAGCCCCAGCATTTT
.,TRBJ2-3,.,TRBV5-1,CASSDVSVTDTQYF,TGCGCCAGCAGTGATGTGTCAGTCACAGATACGCAGTATTTT
.,TRBJ2-7,.,TRBV2,CASRWGDGDSYEQYF,TGTGCCAGCCGGTGGGGGGACGGAGACTCCTACGAGCAGTACTTC
.,TRBJ1-1,TRBD1,TRBV6-6,CASSYPQGALNTEAFF,TGTGCCAGCAGTTACCCACAGGGGGCCCTGAACACTGAAGCTTTCTTT
.,TRBJ1-1,.,TRBV4-3,CASSQDIRYTEAFF,TGCGCCAGCAGCCAAGACATCAGGTACACTGAAGCTTTCTTT
once,TRBJ2-7,.,TRBV7-2,CASSLVGQHPEQYF,TGTGCCAGCAGCTTAGTTGGACAGCACCCCGAGCAGTACTTC
.,TRBJ2-5,TRBD2,TRBV2,CASSQVGTSLSMAQYF,TGTGCCAGCAGCCAAGTAGGGACTAGCCTCAGCATGGCCCAGTACTTC
.,TRBJ1-6,.,TRBV5-1,CASSIQDTNSPLHF,TGCGCCAGCAGCATACAGGATACTAATTCACCCCTCCACTTT
.,TRBJ1-4,.,TRBV7-9,CASSSRRPNEKLFF,TGTGCCAGCAGCTCCCGAAGGCCTAATGAAAAACTGTTTTTT
few,TRBJ2-3,TRBD2,TRBV5-1,CASSLSGRDTQYF,TGCGCCAGCAGCCTTAGCGGGAGGGATACGCAGTATTTT
few,TRBJ2-1,TRBD2,TRBV6-5,CASSYVGLAANNEQFF,TGTGCCAGCAGCTACGTCGGCCTAGCGGCTAACAATGAGCAGTTCTTC
.,TRBJ2-3,.,TRBV11-3,CASSFLGTDTQYF,TGTGCCAGCAGTTTTCTAGGCACAGATACGCAGTATTTT
.,TRBJ2-1,.,TRBV10-3,CAISDGQKQAYNEQFF,TGTGCCATCAGTGACGGACAGAAACAGGCCTACAATGAGCAGTTCTTC
.,TRBJ2-7,.,TRBV6-6,CASSYSGSPSGEQYF,TGTGCCAGCAGTTACAGCGGCTCCCCCTCGGGGGAGCAGTACTTC
.,TRBJ2-5,TRBD2,TRBV5-1,CASSLIPAGGETQYF,TGCGCCAGCAGCTTGATCCCTGCGGGAGGAGAGACCCAGTACTTC
.,TRBJ2-7,TRBD2,TRBV6-6,CASNKGTSGAEQYF,TGTGCCAGCAATAAAGGGACTAGCGGGGCGGAGCAGTACTTC
.,TRBJ2-7,TRBD1,TRBV30,CAWRNTGGSYEQYF,TGTGCCTGGAGAAATACAGGGGGCTCCTACGAGCAGTACTTC
.,TRBJ2-3,.,TRBV6-1,CASSIRDPGDTQYF,TGTGCCAGCAGTATCCGGGACCCGGGCGACACGCAGTATTTT
.,TRBJ1-2,.,TRBV5-4,CASSLGGSQGTSYGYTF,TGTGCCAGCAGCTTGGGCGGTTCGCAGGGAACCTCGTATGGCTACACCTTC
.,TRBJ2-3,TRBD2,TRBV28,CASSLLVWGGSSPDTQYF,TGTGCCAGCAGTTTGTTGGTATGGGGCGGGAGTTCACCGGATACGCAGTATTTT
.,TRBJ2-7,.,TRBV29-1,CSVVTASGHEQYF,TGCAGCGTTGTGACGGCCTCGGGCCACGAGCAGTACTTC
once,TRBJ2-7,.,TRBV29-1,CSVALVYSGNEQYF,TGCAGCGTTGCTTTGGTCTATAGCGGAAACGAGCAGTACTTC
.,TRBJ2-7,.,TRBV9,CASSVRPSVGEQYF,TGTGCCAGCAGCGTCCGACCCAGTGTGGGCGAGCAGTACTTC
.,TRBJ2-1,.,TRBV5-4,CASSPVRASGVNEQFF,TGTGCCAGCAGCCCCGTCCGGGCTAGTGGGGTCAATGAGCAGTTCTTC
.,TRBJ1-3,.,TRBV5-1,CASSVDSSSGNTIYF,TGCGCCAGCAGCGTGGACAGTAGCTCTGGAAACACCATATATTTT
.,TRBJ1-1,.,TRBV7-9,CASSLMGALNTEAFF,TGTGCCAGCAGCCTCATGGGCGCGTTGAACACTGAAGCTTTCTTT
.,TRBJ1-6,.,TRBV4-1,CASSRKRDDSFSPLHF,TGCGCCAGCAGCCGAAAACGGGACGACTCTTTTTCACCCCTCCACTTT
.,TRBJ2-7,TRBD1,TRBV6-5,CASSTYRDRVAEQYF,TGTGCCAGCAGTACCTACCGGGACAGGGTGGCCGAGCAGTACTTC
.,TRBJ1-2,.,TRBV28,CASSLRRGVGGYTF,TGTGCCAGCAGTTTACGGAGGGGGGTAGGAGGCTACACCTTC
.,TRBJ1-2,TRBD1,TRBV19,CASRWDRANYGYTF,TGTGCCAGTAGGTGGGACAGGGCAAACTATGGCTACACCTTC